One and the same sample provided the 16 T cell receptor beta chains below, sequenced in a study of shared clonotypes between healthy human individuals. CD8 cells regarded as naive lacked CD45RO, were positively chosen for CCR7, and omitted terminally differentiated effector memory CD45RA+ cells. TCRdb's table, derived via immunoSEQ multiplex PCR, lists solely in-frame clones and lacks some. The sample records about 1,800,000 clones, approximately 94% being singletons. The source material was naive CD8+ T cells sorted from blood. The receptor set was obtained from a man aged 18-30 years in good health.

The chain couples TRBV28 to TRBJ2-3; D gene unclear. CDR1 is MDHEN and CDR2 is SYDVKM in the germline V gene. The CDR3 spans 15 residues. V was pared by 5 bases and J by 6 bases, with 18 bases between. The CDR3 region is CASSPGSSLADTQYF. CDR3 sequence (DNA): TGTGCCAGCAGTCCGGGTTCGTCCTTGGCCGATACGCAGTATTTT.

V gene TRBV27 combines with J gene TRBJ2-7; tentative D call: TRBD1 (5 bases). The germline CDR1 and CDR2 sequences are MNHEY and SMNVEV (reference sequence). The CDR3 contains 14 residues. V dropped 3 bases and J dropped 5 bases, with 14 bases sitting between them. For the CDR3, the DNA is TGTGCCAGCAGTTTGACAGATTATAACGACGAGCAGTACTTC. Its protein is CASSLTDYNDEQYF.

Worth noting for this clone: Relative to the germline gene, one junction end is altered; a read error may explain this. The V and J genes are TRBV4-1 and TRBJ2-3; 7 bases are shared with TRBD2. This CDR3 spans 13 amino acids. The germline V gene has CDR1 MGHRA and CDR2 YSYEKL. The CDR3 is CAGSGDSEDTQYF. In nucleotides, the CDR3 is TGCGCCGGCAGCGGGGACTCGGAAGATACGCAGTATTTT.

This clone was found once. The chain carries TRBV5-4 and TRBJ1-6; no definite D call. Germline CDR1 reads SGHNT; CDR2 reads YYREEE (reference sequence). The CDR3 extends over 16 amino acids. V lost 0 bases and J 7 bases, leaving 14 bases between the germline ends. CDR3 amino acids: CASSLGVPYPNSPLHF. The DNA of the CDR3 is TGTGCCAGCAGCTTGGGGGTCCCCTACCCCAATTCACCCCTCCACTTT.

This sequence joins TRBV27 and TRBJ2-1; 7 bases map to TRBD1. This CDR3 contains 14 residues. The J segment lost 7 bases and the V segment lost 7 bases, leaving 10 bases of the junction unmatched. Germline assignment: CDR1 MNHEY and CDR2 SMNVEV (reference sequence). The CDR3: CASNLGGAGNEQFF. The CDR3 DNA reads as TGTGCCAGCAACCTAGGGGGCGCAGGGAATGAGCAGTTCTTC.

CDR3 in DNA: TGTGCCAGCAGCATCCGGGACACCAATCAGCCCCAGCATTTT. Translating it yields CASSIRDTNQPQHF. The chain employs TRBV7-2 and TRBJ1-5; TRBD1 is a possible D gene (6 bases). This CDR3 has 14 residues. Trimming stripped 5 bases from V and 3 bases from J, with 11 bases between. Germline V gene sequence: CDR1 SGHTA, CDR2 FQGNSA.

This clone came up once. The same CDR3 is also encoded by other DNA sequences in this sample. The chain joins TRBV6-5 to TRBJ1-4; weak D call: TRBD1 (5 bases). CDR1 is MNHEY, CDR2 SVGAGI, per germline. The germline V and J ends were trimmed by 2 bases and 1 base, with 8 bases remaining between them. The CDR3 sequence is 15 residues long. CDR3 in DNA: TGTGCCAGCAGTTACGGGGGAGGAACTAATGAAAAACTGTTTTTT. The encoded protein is CASSYGGGTNEKLFF.

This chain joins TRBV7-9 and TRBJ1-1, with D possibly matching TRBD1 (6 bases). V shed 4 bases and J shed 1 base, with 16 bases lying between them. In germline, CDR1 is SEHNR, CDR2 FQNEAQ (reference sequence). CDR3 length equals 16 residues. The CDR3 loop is CASSSRDTPRNTEAFF. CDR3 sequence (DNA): TGTGCCAGCAGCTCCCGGGACACCCCGCGGAACACTGAAGCTTTCTTT.

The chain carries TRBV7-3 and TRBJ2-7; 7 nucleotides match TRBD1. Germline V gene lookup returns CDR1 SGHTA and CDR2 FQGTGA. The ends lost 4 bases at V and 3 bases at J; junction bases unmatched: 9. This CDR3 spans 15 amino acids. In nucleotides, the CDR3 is TGTGCCAGCAGCTCACCGGGACAGAAAAACTACGAGCAGTACTTC. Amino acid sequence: CASSSPGQKNYEQYF.

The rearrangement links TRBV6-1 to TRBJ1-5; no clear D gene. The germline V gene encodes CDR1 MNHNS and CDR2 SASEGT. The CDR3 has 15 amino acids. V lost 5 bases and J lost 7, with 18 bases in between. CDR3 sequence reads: CASSPDVAVGQPQHF. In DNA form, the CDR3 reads TGTGCCAGCAGTCCCGACGTGGCTGTGGGCCAGCCCCAGCATTTT.

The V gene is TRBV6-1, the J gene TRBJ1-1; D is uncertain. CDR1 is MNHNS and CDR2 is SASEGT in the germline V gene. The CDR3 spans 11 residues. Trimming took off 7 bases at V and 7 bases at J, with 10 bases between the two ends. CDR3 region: CASIIGVEAFF. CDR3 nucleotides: TGTGCCAGCATAATTGGTGTTGAAGCTTTCTTT.

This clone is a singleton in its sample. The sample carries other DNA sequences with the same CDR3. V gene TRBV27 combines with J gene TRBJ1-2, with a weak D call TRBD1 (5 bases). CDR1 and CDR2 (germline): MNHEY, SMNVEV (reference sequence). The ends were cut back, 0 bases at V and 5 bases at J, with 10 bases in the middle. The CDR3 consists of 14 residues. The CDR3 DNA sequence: TGTGCCAGCAGTTTATCCCCAGGGAATTATGGCTACACCTTC. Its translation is CASSLSPGNYGYTF.

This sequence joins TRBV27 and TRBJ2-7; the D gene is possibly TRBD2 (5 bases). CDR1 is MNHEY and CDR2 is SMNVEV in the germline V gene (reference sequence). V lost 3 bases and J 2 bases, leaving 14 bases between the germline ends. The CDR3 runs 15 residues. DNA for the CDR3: TGTGCCAGCAGTTTGGCGTTTGGGGAGACCTACGAGCAGTACTTC. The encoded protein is CASSLAFGETYEQYF.

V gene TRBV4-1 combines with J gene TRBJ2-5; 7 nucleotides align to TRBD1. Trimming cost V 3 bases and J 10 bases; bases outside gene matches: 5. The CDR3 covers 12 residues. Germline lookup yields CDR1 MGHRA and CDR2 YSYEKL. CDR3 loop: CASSQGPGGQYF. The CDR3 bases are TGCGCCAGCAGCCAGGGGCCAGGGGGCCAGTACTTC.

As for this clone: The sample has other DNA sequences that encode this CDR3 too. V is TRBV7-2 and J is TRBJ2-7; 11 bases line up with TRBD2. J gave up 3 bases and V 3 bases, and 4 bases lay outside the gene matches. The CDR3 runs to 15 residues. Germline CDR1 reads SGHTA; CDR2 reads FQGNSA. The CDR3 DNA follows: TGTGCCAGCAGCTTGGGGCTAGCGGGAGGCTACGAGCAGTACTTC. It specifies CASSLGLAGGYEQYF.

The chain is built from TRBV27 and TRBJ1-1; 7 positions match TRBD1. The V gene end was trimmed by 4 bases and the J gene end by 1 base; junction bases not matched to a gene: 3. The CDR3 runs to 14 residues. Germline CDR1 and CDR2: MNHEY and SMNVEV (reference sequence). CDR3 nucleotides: TGTGCCAGCAGTTACAGGGGACAGAACACTGAAGCTTTCTTT. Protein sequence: CASSYRGQNTEAFF.